This T cell receptor beta chain was identified in a study of T cells after yellow fever vaccination. Points from the study as a whole: Any FACS-sorted repertoire could hold abundant clonotypes that contaminate it from the bulk population. Although the secondary response was weaker, it peaked faster, at day 5 versus 15. CD4 and CD8 compartments shared a small share of clonotypes.

This clonotype has only a few counts. Its target is not known. Unmatched junction bases numbered 14, after V lost 5 bases and J lost 6 bases. CDR1 is SGHVS, CDR2 FNYEAQ, per germline. The CDR3 runs 16 residues. From the 5' RACE reads, TCRdb called clonotypes with MiXCR, one entry per CDR3 protein. The profile shows about 300,000 distinct CDR3 sequences, 8.7% of them singletons. This clonotype was sampled from a man younger than 30 who received the YFV17D yellow fever vaccine. The material sequenced was CD4+ T cells sorted from PBMCs, taken 5 days after the yellow fever booster vaccination. The J gene is TRBJ2-7, the V gene TRBV7-6; 9 nucleotides line up with TRBD1. CDR3 nucleotides: TGTGCCAGCAGCCAAGGACAGGGGAGAGGTCAGGGCGAGCAGTACTTC. It yields the protein CASSQGQGRGQGEQYF.